Listed here is a single T cell receptor (beta chain). This record comes from a study of shared T cell receptors in the human thymus. The CDR3 totals 14 residues. Germline CDR1 and CDR2: MGHDK and SYGVNS. After removal of 8 bases from V and 4 bases from J, the junction contained 7 bases not matched to a gene. Generated by immunoSEQ multiplex PCR, the TCRdb table keeps only in-frame clones and is missing some. The sample includes roughly 410,000 clones, roughly 94% of them seen just once. The genes are TRBV25-1 and TRBJ2-2; 7 nucleotides align to TRBD1. Source material: thymocytes. This TCR was sampled from a human donor. The CDR3 nucleotides are TGTGCCAGCGCCTTGGCAGGGGGCACCGGGGAGCTGTTTTTT. Translating gives CASALAGGTGELFF.